The rows below give T cell receptor beta chains drawn from one sample of a study of cytomegalovirus exposure and HLA in healthy donors. Some clones are missing from TCRdb's copy, which holds only in-frame ones; the method was immunoSEQ multiplex PCR. The repertoire consists of 110,000 to 150,000 clones, with 82% occurring once and the leading ten covering more than 1.5%. Sequences were obtained from PBMCs. The receptors derive from a woman aged 40 to 50 in good health and CMV-seronegative. Each CDR3 is given with its conserved first and last residue. The order of the fields is D gene, V gene, clone size, J gene, CDR3 protein, CDR3 DNA. D genes are given only for firm matches. Size is omitted from some rows. Given values are once, few, many or a class for expanded clones.

TRBD1	TRBV9	NA	TRBJ2-4	CASSPRPGQLAKNIQYF	TGTGCCAGCAGCCCCCGCCCGGGACAGTTAGCCAAAAACATTCAGTACTTC
TRBD1	TRBV19	NA	TRBJ2-1	CASSIGRTGPGLGQFF	TGTGCCAGTAGTATAGGGAGGACAGGGCCAGGCCTTGGGCAGTTCTTC
NA	TRBV10-3	NA	TRBJ2-7	CAISAYQGYEQYF	TGTGCCATCAGTGCATATCAGGGCTACGAGCAGTACTTC
NA	TRBV7-9	NA	TRBJ2-7	CASSSQLRGINEQYF	TGTGCCAGCAGCTCCCAACTACGGGGGATTAACGAGCAGTACTTC
TRBD2	TRBV4-3	few	TRBJ2-1	CASSQGASGRANEQFF	TGCGCCAGCAGCCAAGGTGCCAGCGGGAGGGCGAATGAGCAGTTCTTC
TRBD2	TRBV10-1	NA	TRBJ2-7	CAGLAGGRSYEQYF	TGCGCCGGACTAGCGGGAGGTCGGAGCTACGAGCAGTACTTC
TRBD1	TRBV9	once	TRBJ2-1	CASSVGGTGFGEQFF	TGTGCCAGCAGCGTAGGCGGGACAGGCTTCGGTGAGCAGTTCTTC
TRBD1	TRBV9	NA	TRBJ1-5	CASTSGTGDQPQHF	TGTGCCAGCACCTCCGGGACAGGGGATCAGCCCCAGCATTTT
TRBD2	TRBV7-6	once	TRBJ2-3	CASSLRLGLAAYSTDTQYF	TGTGCCAGCAGCTTAAGACTGGGGCTAGCGGCCTATAGCACAGATACGCAGTATTTT
NA	TRBV7-2	NA	TRBJ1-2	CASSLGGGAPRSYGYTF	TGTGCCAGCAGCTTAGGCGGGGGGGCGCCGCGTTCCTATGGCTACACCTTC
NA	TRBV11-2	NA	TRBJ1-2	CASSLGSYGYTF	TGTGCCAGCAGCTTAGGCAGCTATGGCTACACCTTC
TRBD1	TRBV28	NA	TRBJ1-2	CASSSGTGVYGYTF	TGTGCCAGCAGTTCCGGGACAGGCGTCTATGGCTACACCTTC
NA	TRBV19	once	TRBJ2-7	CASRQGSYEQYF	TGTGCCAGTAGGCAGGGATCCTACGAGCAGTACTTC
NA	TRBV7-8	NA	TRBJ2-7	CASSLEVRSYEQYF	TGTGCCAGCAGCTTAGAAGTCAGATCCTACGAGCAGTACTTC
NA	TRBV28	once	TRBJ2-3	CASSFLGGPTQYF	TGTGCCAGCAGTTTCCTCGGAGGGCCGACGCAGTATTTT
NA	TRBV20-1	few	TRBJ2-7	CSASPIYEQYF	TGCAGTGCAAGCCCCATATATGAGCAGTACTTC
TRBD1	TRBV7-2	once	TRBJ2-7	CASSLDAGGASYEQYF	TGTGCCAGCAGCTTAGACGCAGGGGGCGCCTCCTACGAGCAGTACTTC
NA	TRBV7-9	NA	TRBJ2-1	CASSPIVPTSYNEQFF	TGTGCCAGCAGTCCTATCGTGCCCACTTCCTACAATGAGCAGTTCTTC
TRBD2	TRBV30	NA	TRBJ2-3	CAWSPLAGGTDTQYF	TGTGCCTGGAGTCCACTAGCGGGAGGCACAGATACGCAGTATTTT
NA	TRBV28	once	TRBJ2-5	CASRGETQYF	TGTGCCAGCCGCGGGGAGACCCAGTACTTC
TRBD1	TRBV7-2	NA	TRBJ1-2	CASSSDRGPYGYTF	TGTGCCAGCAGCTCTGACAGGGGGCCCTATGGCTACACCTTC
TRBD1	TRBV19	NA	TRBJ1-2	CVTRPDRATTGGYTF	TGTGTTACGAGGCCGGACAGGGCCACTACGGGTGGCTACACCTTC
TRBD2	TRBV5-1	NA	TRBJ2-1	CASSSRGGRASGNEQFF	TGCGCCAGCAGCTCCCGGGGCGGGAGGGCCTCGGGCAATGAGCAGTTCTTC
TRBD2	TRBV7-6	NA	TRBJ2-7	CASSLALAGNYEQYF	TGTGCCAGCAGCTTAGCCCTAGCGGGAAACTACGAGCAGTACTTC
NA	TRBV6-5	NA	TRBJ1-1	CASSYYNRVGAAEAFF	TGTGCCAGCAGTTACTACAACAGGGTTGGGGCTGCTGAAGCTTTCTTT
NA	TRBV12-5	once	TRBJ1-2	CASGLNQGNYGYTF	TGTGCTAGTGGTTTGAACCAGGGGAACTATGGCTACACCTTC
NA	TRBV27	NA	TRBJ1-1	CASSWRRDNTEAFF	TGTGCCAGCAGTTGGCGCAGGGATAACACTGAAGCTTTCTTT
NA	TRBV19	NA	TRBJ1-1	CASSPLGGNTEAFF	TGTGCCAGTAGTCCTCTGGGGGGGAACACTGAAGCTTTCTTT
NA	TRBV4-2	NA	TRBJ2-5	CASSHVGLQGETQYF	TGTGCCAGCAGCCATGTGGGACTCCAAGGGGAGACCCAGTACTTC
NA	TRBV5-1	NA	TRBJ1-1	CASSLGGGGHTEAFF	TGCGCCAGCAGCCTGGGGGGGGGTGGTCACACTGAAGCTTTCTTT
NA	TRBV29-1	NA	TRBJ1-2	CSVGRSGYGYTF	TGCAGCGTTGGTCGGTCGGGCTATGGCTACACCTTC
NA	TRBV20-1	NA	TRBJ2-5	CSASYRYLMHF	TGCAGTGCTAGTTATCGGTACCTAATGCACTTC